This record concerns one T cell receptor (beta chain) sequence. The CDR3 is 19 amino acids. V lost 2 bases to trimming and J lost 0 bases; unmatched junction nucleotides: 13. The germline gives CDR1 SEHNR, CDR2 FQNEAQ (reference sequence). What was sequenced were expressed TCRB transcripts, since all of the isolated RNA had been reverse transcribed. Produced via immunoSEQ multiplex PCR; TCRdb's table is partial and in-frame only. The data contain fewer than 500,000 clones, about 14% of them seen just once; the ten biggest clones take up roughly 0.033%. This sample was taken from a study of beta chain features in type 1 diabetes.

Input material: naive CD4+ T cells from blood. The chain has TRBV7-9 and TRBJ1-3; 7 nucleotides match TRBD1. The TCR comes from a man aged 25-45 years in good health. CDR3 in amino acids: CASSLIGTEFSDSGNTIYF. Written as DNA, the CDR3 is TGTGCCAGCAGCTTAATTGGGACAGAATTTTCCGACTCTGGAAACACCATATATTTT.